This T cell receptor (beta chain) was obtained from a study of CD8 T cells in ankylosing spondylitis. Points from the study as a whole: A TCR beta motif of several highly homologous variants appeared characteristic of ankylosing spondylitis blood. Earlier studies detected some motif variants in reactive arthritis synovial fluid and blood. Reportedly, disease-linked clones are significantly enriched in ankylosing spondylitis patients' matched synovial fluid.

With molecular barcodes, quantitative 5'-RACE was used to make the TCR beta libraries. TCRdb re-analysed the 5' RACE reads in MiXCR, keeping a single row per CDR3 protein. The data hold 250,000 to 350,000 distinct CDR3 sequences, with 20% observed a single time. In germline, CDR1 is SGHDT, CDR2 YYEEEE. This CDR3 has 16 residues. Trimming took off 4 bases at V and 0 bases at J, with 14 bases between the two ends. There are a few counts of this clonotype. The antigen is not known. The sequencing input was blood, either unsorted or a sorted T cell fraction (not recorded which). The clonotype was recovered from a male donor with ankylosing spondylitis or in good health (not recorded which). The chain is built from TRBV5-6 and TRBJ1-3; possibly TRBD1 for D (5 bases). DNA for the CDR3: TGTGCCAGCAGCACCAACAGGTGGTACTCTGGAAACACCATATATTTT. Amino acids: CASSTNRWYSGNTIYF. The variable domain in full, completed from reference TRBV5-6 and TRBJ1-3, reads DAGVTQSPTHLIKTRGQQVTLRCSPKSGHDTVSWYQQALGQGPQFIFQYYEEEERQRGNFPDRFSGHQFPNYSSELNVNALLLGDSALYLCASSTNRWYSGNTIYFGEGSWLTVV.